The 26 T cell receptor beta chains below were found in one sample sequenced in a study of blood T cell repertoires in COVID-19 (TCRdb year 2020). Libraries were constructed by the immunoSEQ multiplex PCR assay. The table was pulled from immuneACCESS by TCRdb, which kept in-frame rearrangements only. Such tables lose some clones; where checked, under half of the loss comes from unresolved V genes, and the rest has no known cause. The sample profile shows roughly 120,000 clones; roughly 84% of them were found once. The ten largest make up 7.9% of the sample. The material sequenced was peripheral blood. These receptors were taken from a woman at least 80 years old with active or convalescent COVID-19.

The rearrangement links TRBV4-1 to TRBJ1-2; 9 bases map to TRBD1. The V segment lost 4 bases and the J segment 8 bases; nucleotides outside the gene matches: 8. CDR3 length: 14 residues. The V gene's germline CDR1 is MGHRA and CDR2 YSYEKL. The CDR3 DNA sequence: TGCGCCAGCAGCCCACAGGGGGCTTTAAAAGGCTACACCTTC. This gives the protein CASSPQGALKGYTF.

V gene TRBV2 combines with J gene TRBJ2-7, with D perhaps matching TRBD2 (5 bases). Germline CDR1 SNHLY, CDR2 FYNNEI. The CDR3 loop spans 13 amino acids. V lost 6 bases and J 4 bases, leaving 13 bases between the germline ends. The CDR3 DNA reads as TGTGCCAGCAGAAGAGGGAGTGTTTACGAGCAGTACTTC. This translates into CASRRGSVYEQYF. The whole variable domain, filled in from reference TRBV2 and TRBJ2-7, reads EPEVTQTPSHQVTQMGQEVILRCVPISNHLYFYWYRQILGQKVEFLVSFYNNEISEKSEIFDDQFSVERPDGSNFTLKIRSTKLEDSAMYFCASRRGSVYEQYFGPGTRLTVT.

The rearrangement uses TRBV5-1 and TRBJ2-3, with 10 bases that match TRBD2. J was trimmed by 5 bases and V by 5 bases; bases with no gene match: 14. CDR1 and CDR2 (germline): SGHRS, YFSETQ. The CDR3 has 17 residues. CDR3 in amino acids: CASRSASGRSSGDTQYF. In nucleotides, the CDR3 is TGCGCCAGCAGGTCCGCTAGCGGGAGAAGTTCTGGAGATACGCAGTATTTT.

The chain is built from TRBV7-2 and TRBJ2-7; a possible D gene is TRBD1 (5 bases). CDR1 is SGHTA, CDR2 FQGNSA, per germline. This CDR3 spans 16 amino acids. V lost 0 bases and J 4 bases, leaving 16 bases between the germline ends. CDR3: CASSLASTDLTYEQYF. CDR3 DNA sequence: TGTGCCAGCAGCTTAGCCTCGACAGATTTAACGTACGAGCAGTACTTC.

This clone showed up just once. The CDR3 spells CASRRQGADTQYF. The CDR3 DNA reads TGTGCCAGCAGACGCCAGGGTGCAGATACGCAGTATTTT. The chain carries TRBV6-5 and TRBJ2-3, with D perhaps TRBD1 (5 bases). This CDR3 region has 13 residues. Germline-derived CDR1 and CDR2 are MNHEY and SVGAGI. Trimming took off 6 bases at V and 4 bases at J, with 11 bases between the two ends.

The J gene is TRBJ2-7, the V gene TRBV12-3 or TRBV12-4, with 7 positions matching TRBD2. J lost 6 bases, V lost 3 bases, and 2 bases had no gene match. The CDR3 runs 12 residues. CDR3 protein: CASSLGGGEQYF. DNA of the CDR3: TGTGCCAGCAGTTTGGGGGGGGGCGAGCAGTACTTC.

The rearrangement links TRBV5-1 to TRBJ2-7; D might be TRBD1 (6 bases). Looked up from germline, CDR1 is SGHRS and CDR2 is YFSETQ. This CDR3 comprises 12 residues. V lost 4 bases, J lost 4 bases, and 9 bases lay in between. The CDR3 sequence: CASSPTGYEQYF. The DNA of the CDR3 is TGCGCCAGCAGCCCCACAGGGTACGAGCAGTACTTC.

The rearrangement uses TRBV27 and TRBJ1-2, with 8 bases fitting TRBD1. The CDR3 sequence is 15 residues long. V lost 3 bases to trimming and J lost 4 bases; unmatched junction nucleotides: 7. Germline V lookup: CDR1 MNHEY, CDR2 SMNVEV (reference sequence). The CDR3 loop reads CASSFRQGPGYGYTF. The CDR3 bases are TGTGCCAGCAGTTTTAGACAGGGGCCGGGCTATGGCTACACCTTC.

The rearrangement links TRBV11-3 to TRBJ2-1, with TRBD2 identical over 13 bases. The CDR3 loop spans 18 amino acids. Germline assignment: CDR1 SGHNT and CDR2 YENEEA. Germline trimming cut 2 bases from V and 7 bases from J; bases unmatched to any gene: 11. The CDR3 sequence is CASSLNRITSGGGNEQFF. Written as DNA, the CDR3 is TGTGCCAGCAGCTTAAACCGCATCACTAGCGGGGGGGGGAATGAGCAGTTCTTC.

The chain is built from TRBV7-8 and TRBJ2-2; D ambiguous. The CDR3 length is 14 residues. Germline V gene data show CDR1 as SGHVS and CDR2 as FQNEAQ. The V gene lost 2 bases and the J gene lost 1 base, with 5 bases spanning the gap. The CDR3 sequence is CASSLKRNTGELFF. The CDR3 DNA is TGTGCCAGCAGCTTAAAGCGGAACACCGGGGAGCTGTTTTTT. The full variable domain, in which reference TRBV7-8 and TRBJ2-2 provide the parts outside the CDR3, is GAGVSQSPRYKVAKRGQDVALRCDPISGHVSLFWYQQALGQGPEFLTYFQNEAQLDKSGLPSDRFFAERPEGSVSTLKIQRTQQEDSAVYLCASSLKRNTGELFFGEGSRLTVL.

The CDR3 DNA reads TGCGCCAGCACTAACGAGGGAGTAAGGGAGCTGTTTTTT. It codes for CASTNEGVRELFF. The V and J genes are TRBV5-1 and TRBJ2-2; D is perhaps TRBD2 (5 bases). The V end lost 6 bases, the J end lost 9 bases, and 15 bases lay between the germline ends. Germline V CDR1 and CDR2: SGHRS, YFSETQ. The CDR3 extends over 13 amino acids.

The chain uses TRBV28 and TRBJ2-4; 7 bases align to TRBD2. This CDR3 contains 18 residues. Germline V gene sequence: CDR1 MDHEN, CDR2 SYDVKM. V trimming: 2 bases; J trimming: 0 bases; junction bases outside the gene matches: 10. The CDR3 reads CASSLAGVSGLAKNIQYF. CDR3 DNA: TGTGCCAGCAGTTTAGCCGGAGTTAGCGGGTTAGCCAAAAACATTCAGTACTTC.

This rearrangement joins TRBV7-9 to TRBJ1-1; D perhaps matches TRBD1 (5 bases). Trimming left V 0 bases short and J 5 bases short, with 10 bases between. The CDR3 runs 14 residues. Germline CDR1 reads SEHNR; CDR2 reads FQNEAQ (reference sequence). In DNA form, the CDR3 reads TGTGCCAGCAGCTTAGCAAGTCGGGGGACTGAAGCTTTCTTT. It specifies CASSLASRGTEAFF.

The chain is built from TRBV5-6 and TRBJ1-2, with a weak D call TRBD1 (5 bases). Trimming stripped 7 bases from V and 8 bases from J, with 18 bases between. Looked up from germline, CDR1 is SGHDT and CDR2 is YYEEEE. The CDR3 extends over 13 amino acids. CDR3 protein: CASCRVFDEGYTF. CDR3 coding DNA: TGTGCCAGCTGCAGGGTCTTTGATGAGGGCTACACCTTC.

This clone was seen a single time. The chain couples TRBV6-2 or TRBV6-3 to TRBJ2-7; tentatively, D is TRBD2 (5 bases). The CDR3 is 17 residues long. Deletions cut 6 bases from V and 1 base from J, with 22 bases between. CDR1 and CDR2 from the germline V gene are MNHEY and SVGEGT. The CDR3 bases are TGTGCCAGCAGCCCTACTGTAACCCGAGGGCAATCCTACGAGCAGTACTTC. Its translation is CASSPTVTRGQSYEQYF.

The chain combines TRBV18 with TRBJ2-2, with TRBD1 matching over 7 bases. J was trimmed by 9 bases and V by 0 bases; bases with no gene match: 7. Germline V CDR1 and CDR2: KGHSH, LQKENI. The CDR3 loop spans 15 amino acids. The CDR3 region is CASSPPSTGARELFF. The CDR3 bases are TGTGCCAGCTCACCACCGTCTACAGGGGCCCGGGAGCTGTTTTTT.

This chain joins TRBV28 and TRBJ1-1; D may be TRBD1 (6 bases). Germline lookup yields CDR1 MDHEN and CDR2 SYDVKM. This CDR3 has 13 residues. V lost 8 bases to trimming and J lost 5 bases, with 15 bases between them. This chain's CDR3 is CASGPDSPTEAFF. The CDR3 nucleotides read TGTGCCAGCGGACCGGACAGTCCTACTGAAGCTTTCTTT.

The rearrangement uses TRBV27 and TRBJ2-1, with 9 nucleotides matching TRBD2. Germline CDR1 reads MNHEY; CDR2 reads SMNVEV (reference sequence). The length of the CDR3 is 14 residues. The V segment lost 3 bases and the J segment 8 bases; nucleotides outside the gene matches: 5. CDR3 nucleotide sequence: TGTGCCAGCAGTTTCCTAGCGGGAAGGGATGAGCAGTTCTTC. Translated, it gives CASSFLAGRDEQFF.

This clone is medium-sized. The chain links TRBV2 to TRBJ2-2, with D perhaps TRBD2 (5 bases). The germline V gene has CDR1 SNHLY and CDR2 FYNNEI. V shed 7 bases and J shed 3 bases, with 12 bases lying between them. The CDR3 is made up of 14 amino acids. The CDR3 coding sequence is TGTGCCAGCAAGAGAGGGATGGACACCGGGGAGCTGTTTTTT. As protein: CASKRGMDTGELFF.

The rearrangement uses TRBV7-6 and TRBJ2-1; tentatively, D is TRBD1 (5 bases). This CDR3 region has 15 residues. The V end was cut by 5 bases, the J end by 9 bases, with 20 bases between. Germline CDR1 is SGHVS and CDR2 is FNYEAQ. The CDR3 region has the DNA TGTGCCAGCAGCCGGAGATTTCAAGGGGTTCGTGAGCAGTTCTTC. Translated, it gives CASSRRFQGVREQFF.

This clone was recorded a few times. This rearrangement joins TRBV6-5 to TRBJ2-7; 9 bases align to TRBD1. The CDR3 is made up of 15 amino acids. The germline gives CDR1 MNHEY, CDR2 SVGAGI. Unmatched junction bases numbered 8, after V lost 4 bases and J lost 4 bases. The DNA of the CDR3 is TGTGCCAGCAGTTTCACCGGGACAGGGACTTACGAGCAGTACTTC. This gives the protein CASSFTGTGTYEQYF.

The chain links TRBV5-1 to TRBJ1-1; D perhaps matches TRBD1 (5 bases). CDR1 is SGHRS, CDR2 YFSETQ, per germline. V gave up 4 bases and J gave up 1 base, with 11 bases separating them. The CDR3 contains 14 residues. This CDR3 reads CASSIHTGNTEAFF. The CDR3, as DNA: TGCGCCAGCAGCATACATACAGGGAACACTGAAGCTTTCTTT. The full variable domain, with the rest looked up from reference TRBV5-1 and TRBJ1-1, is KAGVTQTPRYLIKTRGQQVTLSCSPISGHRSVSWYQQTPGQGLQFLFEYFSETQRNKGNFPGRFSGRQFSNSRSEMNVSTLELGDSALYLCASSIHTGNTEAFFGQGTRLTVV.

This clone has only one observation. The V call is TRBV27, the J call TRBJ1-2; tentative D call: TRBD1 (5 bases). Germline V gene sequence: CDR1 MNHEY, CDR2 SMNVEV (reference sequence). V lost 2 bases to trimming and J lost 8 bases, with 12 bases between them. The CDR3 is 13 amino acids. CDR3 residues: CASSLRGARGYTF. Written as DNA, the CDR3 is TGTGCCAGCAGTTTACGTGGGGCAAGGGGCTACACCTTC.

The rearrangement joins TRBV20-1 to TRBJ2-7; D might be TRBD1 (5 bases). From germline, CDR1 is DFQATT and CDR2 SNEGSKA (reference sequence). V was trimmed by 4 bases and J by 2 bases, leaving 6 bases between them. This CDR3 region has 11 residues. CDR3: CSATGTYEQYF. Written as DNA, the CDR3 is TGCAGTGCTACAGGGACCTACGAGCAGTACTTC.

The chain recombines TRBV4-1 with TRBJ1-1, with TRBD1 matching over 8 bases. Germline CDR1 is MGHRA and CDR2 is YSYEKL. Trimming removed 3 bases from V and 4 bases from J; junction bases left unmatched: 7. The CDR3 has 15 residues. CDR3 sequence reads: CASSQPGQGVTEAFF. In DNA, the CDR3 is TGCGCCAGCAGCCAGCCCGGACAGGGAGTCACTGAAGCTTTCTTT.

The V gene is TRBV5-1, the J gene TRBJ2-2; TRBD2 might be the D (6 bases). Germline V gene data show CDR1 as SGHRS and CDR2 as YFSETQ. The CDR3 is 15 residues long. V gave up 2 bases and J gave up 2 bases, with 10 bases separating them. DNA for the CDR3: TGCGCCAGCAGCTTCGGGAGACCTAACACCGGGGAGCTGTTTTTT. Its translation is CASSFGRPNTGELFF.